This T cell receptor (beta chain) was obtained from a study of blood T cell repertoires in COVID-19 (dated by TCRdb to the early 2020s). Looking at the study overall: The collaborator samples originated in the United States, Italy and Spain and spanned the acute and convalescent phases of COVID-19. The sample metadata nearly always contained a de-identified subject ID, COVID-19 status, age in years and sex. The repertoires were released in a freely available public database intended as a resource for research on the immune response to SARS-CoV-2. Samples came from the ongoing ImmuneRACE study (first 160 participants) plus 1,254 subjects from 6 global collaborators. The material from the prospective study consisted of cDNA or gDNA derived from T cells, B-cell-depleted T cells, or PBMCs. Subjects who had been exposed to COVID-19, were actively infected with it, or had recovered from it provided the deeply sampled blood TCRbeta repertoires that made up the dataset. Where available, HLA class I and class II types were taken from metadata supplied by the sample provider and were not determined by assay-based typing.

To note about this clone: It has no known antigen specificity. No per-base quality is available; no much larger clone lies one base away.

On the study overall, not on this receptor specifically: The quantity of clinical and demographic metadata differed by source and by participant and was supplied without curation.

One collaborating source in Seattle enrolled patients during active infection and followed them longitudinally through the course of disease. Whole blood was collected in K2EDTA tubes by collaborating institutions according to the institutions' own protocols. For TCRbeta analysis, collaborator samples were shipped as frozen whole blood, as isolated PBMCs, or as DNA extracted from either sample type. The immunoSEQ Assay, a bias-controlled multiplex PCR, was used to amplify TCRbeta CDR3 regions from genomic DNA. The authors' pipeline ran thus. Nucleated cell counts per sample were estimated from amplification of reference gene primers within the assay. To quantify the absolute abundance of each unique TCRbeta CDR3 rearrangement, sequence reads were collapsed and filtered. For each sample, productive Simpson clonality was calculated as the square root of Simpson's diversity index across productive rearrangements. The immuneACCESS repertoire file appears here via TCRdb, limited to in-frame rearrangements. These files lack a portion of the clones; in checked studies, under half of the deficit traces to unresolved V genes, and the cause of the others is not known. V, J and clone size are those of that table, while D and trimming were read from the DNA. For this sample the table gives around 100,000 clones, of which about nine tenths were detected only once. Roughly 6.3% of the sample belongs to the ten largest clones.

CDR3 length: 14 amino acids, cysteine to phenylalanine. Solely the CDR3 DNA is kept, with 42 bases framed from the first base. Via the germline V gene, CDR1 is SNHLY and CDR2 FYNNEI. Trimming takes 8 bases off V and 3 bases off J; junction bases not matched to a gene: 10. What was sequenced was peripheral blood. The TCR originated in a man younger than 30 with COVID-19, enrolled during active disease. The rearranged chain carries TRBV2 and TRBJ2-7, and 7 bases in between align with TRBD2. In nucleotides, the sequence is TGTGCCAGCGAGGGAGGGGTGGCAGGCTACGAGCAGTACTTC. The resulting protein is CASEGGVAGYEQYF. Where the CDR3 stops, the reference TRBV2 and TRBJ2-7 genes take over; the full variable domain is EPEVTQTPSHQVTQMGQEVILRCVPISNHLYFYWYRQILGQKVEFLVSFYNNEISEKSEIFDDQFSVERPDGSNFTLKIRSTKLEDSAMYFCASEGGVAGYEQYFGPGTRLTVT.